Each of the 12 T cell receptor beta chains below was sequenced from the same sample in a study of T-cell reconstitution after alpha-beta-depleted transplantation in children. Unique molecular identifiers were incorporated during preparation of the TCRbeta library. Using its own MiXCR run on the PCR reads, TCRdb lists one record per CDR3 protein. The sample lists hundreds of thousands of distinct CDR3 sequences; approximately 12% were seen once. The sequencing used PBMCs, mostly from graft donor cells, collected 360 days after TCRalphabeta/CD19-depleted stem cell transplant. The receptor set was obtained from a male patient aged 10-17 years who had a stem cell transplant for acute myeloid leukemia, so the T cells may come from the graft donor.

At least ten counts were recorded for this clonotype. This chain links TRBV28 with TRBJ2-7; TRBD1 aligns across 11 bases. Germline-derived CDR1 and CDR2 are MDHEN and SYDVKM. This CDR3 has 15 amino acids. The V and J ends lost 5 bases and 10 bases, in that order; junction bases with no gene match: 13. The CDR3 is CASSRPGTGGRVQYF. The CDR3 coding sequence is TGTGCCAGCAGTCGACCCGGGACAGGGGGAAGGGTTCAGTACTTC.

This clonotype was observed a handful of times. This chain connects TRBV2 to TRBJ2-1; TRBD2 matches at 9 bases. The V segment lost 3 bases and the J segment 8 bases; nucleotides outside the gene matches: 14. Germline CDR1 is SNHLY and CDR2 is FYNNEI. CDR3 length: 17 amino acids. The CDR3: CASSEASGKINGDEQFF. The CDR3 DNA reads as TGTGCCAGCAGTGAGGCTAGCGGGAAAATTAATGGGGATGAGCAGTTCTTC.

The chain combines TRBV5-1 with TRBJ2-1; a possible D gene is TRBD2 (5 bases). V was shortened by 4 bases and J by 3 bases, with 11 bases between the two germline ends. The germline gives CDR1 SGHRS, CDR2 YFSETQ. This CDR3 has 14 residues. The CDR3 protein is CASSGVASYNEQFF. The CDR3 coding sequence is TGCGCCAGCAGCGGAGTAGCGAGCTACAATGAGCAGTTCTTC.

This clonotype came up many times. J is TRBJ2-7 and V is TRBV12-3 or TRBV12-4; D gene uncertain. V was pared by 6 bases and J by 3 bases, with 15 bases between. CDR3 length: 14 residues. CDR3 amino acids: CASSSPVSFYEQYF. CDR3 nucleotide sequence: TGTGCCAGCAGCTCGCCCGTATCGTTCTACGAGCAGTACTTC.

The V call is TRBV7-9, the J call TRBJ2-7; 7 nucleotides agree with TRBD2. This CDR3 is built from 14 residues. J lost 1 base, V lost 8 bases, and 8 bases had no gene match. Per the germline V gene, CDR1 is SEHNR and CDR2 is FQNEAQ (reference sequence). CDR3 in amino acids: CASGQGGTSYEQYF. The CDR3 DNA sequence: TGTGCCAGCGGCCAGGGAGGGACTTCCTACGAGCAGTACTTC. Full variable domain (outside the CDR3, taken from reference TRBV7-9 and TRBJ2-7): DTGVSQNPRHKITKRGQNVTFRCDPISEHNRLYWYRQTLGQGPEFLTYFQNEAQLEKSRLLSDRFSAERPKGSFSTLEIQRTEQGDSAMYLCASGQGGTSYEQYFGPGTRLTVT.

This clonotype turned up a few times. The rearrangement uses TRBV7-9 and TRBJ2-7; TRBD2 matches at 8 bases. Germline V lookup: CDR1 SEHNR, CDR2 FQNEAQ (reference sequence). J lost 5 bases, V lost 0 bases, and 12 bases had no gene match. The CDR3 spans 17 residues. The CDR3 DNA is TGTGCCAGCAGCTTAGCGGAGGTTGGCGGGAGGCCGGACGAGCAGTACTTC. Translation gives CASSLAEVGGRPDEQYF.

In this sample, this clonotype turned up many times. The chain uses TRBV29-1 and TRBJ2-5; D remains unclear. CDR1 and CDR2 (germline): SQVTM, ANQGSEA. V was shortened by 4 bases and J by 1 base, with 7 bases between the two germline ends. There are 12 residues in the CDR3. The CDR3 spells CSVAVPQETQYF. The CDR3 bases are TGCAGCGTTGCGGTGCCCCAAGAGACCCAGTACTTC.

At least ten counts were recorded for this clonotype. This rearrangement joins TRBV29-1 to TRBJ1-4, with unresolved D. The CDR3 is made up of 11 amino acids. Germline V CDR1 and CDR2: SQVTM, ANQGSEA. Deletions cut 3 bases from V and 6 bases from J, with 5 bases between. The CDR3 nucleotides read TGCAGCGTTGAGTCCTATGAAAAACTGTTTTTT. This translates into CSVESYEKLFF.

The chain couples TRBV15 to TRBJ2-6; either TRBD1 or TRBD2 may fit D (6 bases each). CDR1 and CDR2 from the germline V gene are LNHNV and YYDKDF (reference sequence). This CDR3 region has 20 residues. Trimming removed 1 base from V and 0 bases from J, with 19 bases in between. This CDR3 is CATSRARFKGGNSGANVLTF. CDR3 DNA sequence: TGTGCCACCAGCAGAGCTCGCTTCAAGGGGGGAAACTCTGGGGCCAACGTCCTGACTTTC.

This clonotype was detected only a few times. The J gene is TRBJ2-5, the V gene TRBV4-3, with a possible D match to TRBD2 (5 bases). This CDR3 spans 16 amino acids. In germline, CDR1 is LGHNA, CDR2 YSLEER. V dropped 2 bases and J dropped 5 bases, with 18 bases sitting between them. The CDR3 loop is CASSQRLTNLRETQYF. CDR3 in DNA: TGCGCCAGCAGCCAACGCTTGACTAACCTCCGGGAGACCCAGTACTTC.

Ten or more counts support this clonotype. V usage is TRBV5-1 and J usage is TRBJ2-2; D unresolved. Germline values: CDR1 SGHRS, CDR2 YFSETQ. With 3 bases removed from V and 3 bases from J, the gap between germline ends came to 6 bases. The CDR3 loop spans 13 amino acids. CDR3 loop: CASSYKHTGELFF. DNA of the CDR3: TGCGCCAGCAGCTATAAGCACACCGGGGAGCTGTTTTTT.

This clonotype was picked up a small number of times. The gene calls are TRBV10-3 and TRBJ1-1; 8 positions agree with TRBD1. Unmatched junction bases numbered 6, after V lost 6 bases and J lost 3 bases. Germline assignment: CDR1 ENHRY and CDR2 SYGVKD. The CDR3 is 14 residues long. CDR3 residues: CAISLQGVDTEAFF. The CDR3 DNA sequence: TGTGCCATCAGCCTACAGGGGGTTGACACTGAAGCTTTCTTT.